The clone carrying this T cell receptor (beta chain) was detected only once. What it recognizes is unknown. Participating donors were healthy, HIV-negative adults free of recent acute infections or vaccinations. This entry belongs to a study of shared clonotypes between healthy human individuals. General observations from the study: In general, naive subsets displayed greater estimated richness than memory subsets did. Sequencing depth was a factor that was expected to affect clonotype sharing among donors.

Some clones are missing from TCRdb's copy, which holds only in-frame ones; the method was immunoSEQ multiplex PCR. The sample has some 2,500,000 clones; about 90% are singletons. The germline CDR1 and CDR2 sequences are MNHNY and SVGAGI (reference sequence). The V and J ends lost 8 bases and 3 bases respectively, with 16 bases between them. This CDR3 spans 14 amino acids. Specimen: naive CD4+ T cells from PBMCs. Described subset: CD45RA+ positively selected. The TCR comes from a young man in good health. Some clones in this sample may be carry-over from other donors' samples. V gene TRBV6-6 combines with J gene TRBJ2-5, with no clear D. The CDR3 DNA follows: TGTGCCAGCCTCTCTTCCCCCAGCAAAGAGACCCAGTACTTC. Encoded protein: CASLSSPSKETQYF.